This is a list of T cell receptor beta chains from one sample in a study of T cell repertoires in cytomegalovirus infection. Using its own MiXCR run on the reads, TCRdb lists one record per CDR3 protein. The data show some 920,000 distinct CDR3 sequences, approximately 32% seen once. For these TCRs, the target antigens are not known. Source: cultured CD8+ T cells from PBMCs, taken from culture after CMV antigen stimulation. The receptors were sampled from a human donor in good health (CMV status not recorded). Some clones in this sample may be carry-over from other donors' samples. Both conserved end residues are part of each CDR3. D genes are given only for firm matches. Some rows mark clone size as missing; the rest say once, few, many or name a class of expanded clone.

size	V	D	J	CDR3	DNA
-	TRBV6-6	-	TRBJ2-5	CASQLRGDYQETQYF	TGTGCCAGCCAACTTCGCGGGGATTACCAAGAGACCCAGTACTTC
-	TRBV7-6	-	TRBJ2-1	CASRYPGPLNEQFF	TGTGCCAGCAGATATCCGGGACCCTTGAATGAGCAGTTCTTC
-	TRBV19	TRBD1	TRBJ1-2	CASSPDRVDGYTF	TGTGCCAGTAGTCCGGACAGGGTGGATGGCTACACCTTC
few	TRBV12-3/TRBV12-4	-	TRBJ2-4	CASSSNEVAKNIQYF	TGTGCCAGCAGTTCCAACGAGGTAGCCAAAAACATTCAGTACTTC
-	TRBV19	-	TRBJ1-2	CASSMGVRFGYTF	TGTGCCAGTAGTATGGGGGTCCGATTCGGCTACACCTTC
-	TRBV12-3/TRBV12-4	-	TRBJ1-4	CASSFIPNEKLFF	TGTGCCAGCAGTTTTATCCCGAATGAAAAACTGTTTTTT
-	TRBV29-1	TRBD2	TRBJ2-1	CSVQRTSGGYDEQFF	TGCAGCGTTCAGAGGACTAGCGGGGGGTATGATGAGCAGTTCTTC
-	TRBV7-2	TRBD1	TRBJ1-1	CASSLARDRRNTEAFF	TGTGCCAGCAGCTTAGCCCGGGACAGAAGGAACACTGAAGCTTTCTTT
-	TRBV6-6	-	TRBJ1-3	CASSPREGKAGNTIYF	TGTGCCAGCAGTCCCCGGGAGGGAAAGGCTGGAAACACCATATATTTT
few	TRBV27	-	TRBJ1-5	CASSLGGIGHQPQHF	TGTGCCAGCAGTCTGGGGGGAATAGGGCATCAGCCCCAGCATTTT
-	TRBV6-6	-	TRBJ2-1	CASGVASYNEQFF	TGTGCCTCGGGGGTAGCGTCTTACAATGAGCAGTTCTTC
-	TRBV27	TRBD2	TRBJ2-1	CASSPGLAGLFDEQFF	TGTGCCAGCAGCCCGGGACTAGCGGGGCTTTTTGATGAGCAGTTCTTC
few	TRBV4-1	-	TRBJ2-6	CASSVSQGWANVLTF	TGCGCCAGCAGCGTCAGTCAGGGCTGGGCCAACGTCCTGACTTTC
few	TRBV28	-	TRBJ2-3	CASSFRDGTDTQYF	TGTGCCAGCAGTTTTAGGGACGGCACAGATACGCAGTATTTT
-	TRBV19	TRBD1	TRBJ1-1	CASRVWTGNTEAFF	TGTGCCAGTAGGGTTTGGACAGGGAACACTGAAGCTTTCTTT
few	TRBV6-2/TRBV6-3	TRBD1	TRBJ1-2	CASSYFRQGDGYTF	TGTGCCAGCAGTTACTTCCGACAGGGTGATGGCTACACCTTC
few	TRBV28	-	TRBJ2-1	CASSLYAYNVNEQFF	TGTGCCAGCAGTTTATATGCCTATAACGTCAATGAGCAGTTCTTC
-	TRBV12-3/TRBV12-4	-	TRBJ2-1	CASSGLGGDVSYNEQFF	TGTGCCAGCAGTGGGTTAGGCGGGGACGTCTCCTACAATGAGCAGTTCTTC
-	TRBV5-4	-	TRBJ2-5	CASSLGGWVRVQETQYF	TGTGCCAGCAGCTTGGGGGGTTGGGTAAGGGTCCAAGAGACCCAGTACTTC
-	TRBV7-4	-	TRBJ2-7	CASSSSRAPHHEQYF	TGTGCCAGCAGCTCTAGCCGGGCCCCGCATCACGAGCAGTACTTC
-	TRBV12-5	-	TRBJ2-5	CASGLVPNTAPETQYF	TGTGCTAGTGGTTTGGTACCCAATACCGCTCCAGAGACCCAGTACTTC
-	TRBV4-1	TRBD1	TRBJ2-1	CASSQETGVIDEQFF	TGTGCCAGCAGCCAAGAGACAGGGGTAATTGATGAGCAGTTCTTC